The sequence of this T cell receptor beta chain was determined in a study of blood T cell repertoires in COVID-19. As for the study in general: The samples span acute and convalescent COVID-19 from the United States, Italy and Spain. T cells, B-cell-depleted T cells, or PBMCs provided the cDNA or gDNA that served as material.

The germline V gene encodes CDR1 SNHLY and CDR2 FYNNEI. The V end was cut by 8 bases, the J end by 0 bases, with 16 bases between. CDR3 size: 15 residues. In the original workflow: The authors estimated nucleated cell counts from reference gene primer amplification. Data came from immunoSEQ multiplex PCR; TCRdb stores just in-frame clones and leaves some out. That table gives V, J and clone size, and the DNA gave D and trimming. Of under 250,000 clones listed, 82% are singletons. Note on this clone: The conserved phenylalanine or tryptophan is not found at the CDR3 terminus, so this likely reflects a read error.

Followed longitudinally, the Seattle patients had been enrolled during active infection. Sequenced material: peripheral blood. The TCR sequence derives from a woman between 65 and 79 years old with COVID-19, enrolled during active disease. The genes are TRBV2 and TRBJ1-2, with D tentatively TRBD1 (6 bases). In DNA, the CDR3 is TGTGCCAGCCGTCCATTCGGACAGACTAACTATGGCTACACCCTC. Encoded protein: CASRPFGQTNYGYTL.